This T cell receptor beta chain was sequenced in a study of blood T cell repertoires in COVID-19. Living in about two dozen US areas, the participants were between 18 and 89 years of age. Assignments of participants to cohorts depended upon their own reported clinical history. CDR1 and CDR2 (germline): SGHRS, YFSETQ. This CDR3 has 17 amino acids. The trim removed 4 bases at V and 3 bases at J, leaving 12 bases unmatched. Per the authors' pipeline: Amplification of reference gene primers provided the estimated nucleated cell counts. The data were produced by immunoSEQ multiplex PCR, yet TCRdb's version contains in-frame clones alone and is incomplete. The D gene and trimming were derived from the DNA, and the V and J assignments and clone size from that table. The table has about 400,000 clones, 88% seen once; the top ten hold around 1.9%.

The V gene is TRBV5-1, the J gene TRBJ2-3; 9 bases are shared with TRBD1. This TCR was sampled from a woman aged 40 to 50 with acute COVID-19. The sequenced material came from PBMCs or T cells enriched from blood (not recorded which). For the CDR3, the DNA is TGCGCCAGCAGCCCCACCGCCAGACAGGGGGGGACAGATACGCAGTATTTT. Its protein is CASSPTARQGGTDTQYF.